This TCR beta chain was sequenced for a study of cytomegalovirus exposure and HLA in healthy donors. Findings and caveats of the study: As a later analysis showed, several of the most significant clusters appeared to be linked to common viral pathogens. The authors confirmed in vitro that a few CMV-associated chains were specific for CMV antigens.

Of note for this clone: Its target is not known.

PCR employed 60 Vbeta and 13 Jbeta primers. Sequencing was performed with immunoSEQ multiplex PCR; in TCRdb, only in-frame clones are kept and a portion is missing. The sample includes some 48,000 clones. The CDR3 consists of 14 residues. Trimming removed 1 base at V and 6 bases at J, with 12 bases between. Germline V gene sequence: CDR1 LNHDA, CDR2 SQIVND (reference sequence). The genes are TRBV19 and TRBJ1-1, with a weak D call TRBD1 (5 bases). What was sequenced was PBMCs. The source is a male donor in good health and CMV-seropositive. The CDR3 coding sequence is TGTGCCAGTAGTATAGGGGGCGGGAGGGCTGAAGCTTTCTTT. It specifies CASSIGGGRAEAFF.